These 26 T cell receptor beta chains originate from one sample sequenced in a study of blood T cells in healthy people across ages. A J-beta primer mix and a sample-barcoded 5' primer were used in a second PCR of about 7 to 11 cycles. One entry per CDR3 protein results from TCRdb running MiXCR on the 5' RACE reads. The sample shows approximately 940,000 distinct CDR3 sequences, around 48% of them seen only once. The material sequenced was blood. These receptors came from a man aged 30 to 45 in good health.

This chain uses TRBV12-3 or TRBV12-4 with TRBJ1-3; no clear D. Trimming removed 7 bases at V and 0 bases at J, with 22 bases between. The CDR3 sequence is 18 residues long. The CDR3 is CASTSVRTERYSGNTIYF. The DNA for the CDR3 is TGTGCCAGCACGTCGGTCCGAACAGAAAGATACTCTGGAAACACCATATATTTT.

The CDR3 protein is CASSAQPGRGYTF. CDR3 nucleotide sequence: TGTGCCAGCAGTGCCCAACCGGGGAGGGGCTACACCTTC. J is TRBJ1-2 and V is TRBV12-3 or TRBV12-4, with D hard to call. The ends were cut back, 5 bases at V and 8 bases at J, with 15 bases in the middle. The CDR3 consists of 13 residues.

A few counts support this clonotype. The chain has TRBV4-1 and TRBJ2-5, with 9 bases lining up with TRBD2. This CDR3 contains 16 residues. V shed 4 bases, J shed 0 bases, and the junction held 6 bases outside the gene matches. Germline CDR1 reads MGHRA; CDR2 reads YSYEKL. The CDR3 DNA follows: TGCGCCAGCAGCCTGCGAGCGGGGGGCAACCAAGAGACCCAGTACTTC. This translates into CASSLRAGGNQETQYF.

The chain joins TRBV18 to TRBJ2-7; 14 bases are a match to TRBD2. Germline V gene sequence: CDR1 KGHSH, CDR2 LQKENI. V lost 4 bases and J lost 7; bases outside the gene matches: 9. This CDR3 is 16 amino acids long. CDR3 in DNA: TGTGCCAGCTCACATTGGACTAGCGGGGGGACCAATGAGCAGTACTTC. Translating gives CASSHWTSGGTNEQYF.

This clonotype was counted between two and nine times. The chain has TRBV6-5 and TRBJ1-2; TRBD1 might be the D (6 bases). The CDR3 extends over 13 amino acids. CDR1 MNHEY and CDR2 SVGAGI come from the germline V gene. Trimming removed 6 bases at V and 6 bases at J, with 14 bases between. In nucleotides, the CDR3 is TGTGCCAGCAGCCAACAGGGTATCAATGGCTACACCTTC. It codes for CASSQQGINGYTF.

The rearrangement links TRBV7-2 to TRBJ2-3, with 8 bases identical to TRBD2. The CDR3 loop spans 13 amino acids. Germline-derived CDR1 and CDR2 are SGHTA and FQGNSA. V gave up 5 bases and J gave up 12 bases; unmatched junction bases: 10. Here the CDR3 reads CASSPNSGGAQYF. CDR3 nucleotides: TGTGCCAGCAGCCCGAATTCCGGGGGGGCACAGTATTTT.

The chain recombines TRBV7-9 with TRBJ1-6, with D hard to call. This CDR3 is built from 14 residues. Germline V gene sequence: CDR1 SEHNR, CDR2 FQNEAQ (reference sequence). Trimming removed 1 base from V and 7 bases from J, with 8 bases in between. CDR3 sequence reads: CASSLDTANSPLHF. The CDR3 DNA reads TGTGCCAGCAGCTTAGACACGGCGAATTCACCCCTCCACTTT.

This clonotype was counted ten times or more. The chain has TRBV6-1 and TRBJ1-2; D perhaps matches TRBD1 (6 bases). Trimming took off 2 bases at V and 2 bases at J, with 12 bases between the two ends. Germline CDR1 is MNHNS and CDR2 is SASEGT. The CDR3 extends over 15 amino acids. The CDR3 region is CASSELFQGNYGYTF. The DNA for the CDR3 is TGTGCCAGCAGTGAATTGTTTCAGGGGAACTATGGCTACACCTTC.

The chain links TRBV5-1 to TRBJ1-2; D is undetermined. The CDR3 covers 13 residues. The germline V gene has CDR1 SGHRS and CDR2 YFSETQ. Trimming stripped 0 bases from V and 7 bases from J, with 10 bases between. CDR3 region: CASSLGPPSGYTF. The CDR3 DNA reads TGCGCCAGCAGCTTGGGACCTCCGAGTGGCTACACCTTC.

This rearrangement joins TRBV29-1 to TRBJ1-1; D remains ambiguous. The CDR3 totals 11 residues. CDR1 SQVTM and CDR2 ANQGSEA come from the germline V gene. Between the trimmed V and J ends, which lost 5 bases and 1 base, there was a span of 5 bases. This CDR3 is CSVRQNTEAFF. For the CDR3, the DNA is TGCAGCGTTCGTCAGAACACTGAAGCTTTCTTT.

The chain has TRBV30 and TRBJ2-5; 11 nucleotides align to TRBD1. The DNA end favors TRBJ2-7, so the J call may be wrong. The CDR3 length is 14 residues. Germline CDR1 GTSNPN, CDR2 SVGIG (reference sequence). The CDR3 loop is CAWSKGQGVDEQYF. CDR3 DNA: TGTGCCTGGAGTAAGGGACAGGGGGTGGACGAGCAGTACTTC.

This clonotype was seen a single time. A much larger clonotype is one base distant, so this may be a read error. The chain links TRBV5-1 to TRBJ2-5; no clear D. Trimming shortened V by 2 bases and J by 5 bases, and 4 bases separated the two germline ends. The germline V gene has CDR1 SGHRS and CDR2 YFSETQ. This CDR3 contains 11 residues. The chain's CDR3 is CASSFNETQYF. Written as DNA, the CDR3 is TGCGCCAGCAGCTTTAACGAGACCCAGTACTTC.

This rearrangement joins TRBV3-1 to TRBJ2-1; tentative D call: TRBD1 (7 bases). The length of the CDR3 is 14 residues. Germline-derived CDR1 and CDR2 are LGHDT and YNNKEL (reference sequence). The V end was cut by 3 bases, the J end by 7 bases, with 13 bases between. CDR3 sequence reads: CASSQLQGRNEQFF. The CDR3 nucleotides read TGTGCCAGCAGCCAGTTACAGGGGAGGAATGAGCAGTTCTTC.

The V call is TRBV27, the J call TRBJ1-1; no firm D call. Per the germline V gene, CDR1 is MNHEY and CDR2 is SMNVEV (reference sequence). The germline V and J ends were trimmed by 5 bases and 2 bases, with 12 bases remaining between them. The CDR3 covers 14 residues. DNA of the CDR3: TGTGCCAGCAGTCCTCGGTTCGGTAACACTGAAGCTTTCTTT. It encodes CASSPRFGNTEAFF.

The rearrangement joins TRBV28 to TRBJ2-3; D is uncertain. Germline lookup yields CDR1 MDHEN and CDR2 SYDVKM. The V end was cut by 8 bases, the J end by 2 bases, with 17 bases between. The CDR3 sequence is 15 residues long. The CDR3 bases are TGTGCCAGCCGTGACATGACCCAAAACACAGATACGCAGTATTTT. Its protein product is CASRDMTQNTDTQYF.

This chain uses TRBV6-2 or TRBV6-3 with TRBJ2-5; TRBD2 matches 8 bases. The J call may be mistaken, given a closer DNA end match to TRBJ2-7. The CDR3 has 15 residues. The V gene's germline CDR1 is MNHEY and CDR2 SVGEGT. The CDR3 is CAGISGGSPSYEQYF. DNA of the CDR3: TGTGCCGGCATTTCGGGAGGGTCGCCGTCCTACGAGCAGTACTTC.

In this sample, this clonotype turned up a few times. The chain employs TRBV28 and TRBJ2-1, with 11 nucleotides matching TRBD1. The trim removed 3 bases at V and 7 bases at J, leaving 5 bases unmatched. Germline values: CDR1 MDHEN, CDR2 SYDVKM. The CDR3 consists of 15 residues. For the CDR3, the DNA is TGTGCCAGCAGTTTCCCGGGACAGGGGGAAAATGAGCAGTTCTTC. Encoded protein: CASSFPGQGENEQFF.

CDR3 loop: CASTSGDRSSYEQYF. For the CDR3, the DNA is TGTGCCAGCACTTCCGGGGACAGAAGCTCCTACGAGCAGTACTTC. The chain uses TRBV7-9 and TRBJ2-7, with 7 bases aligning to TRBD1. The germline V gene has CDR1 SEHNR and CDR2 FQNEAQ (reference sequence). The ends lost 7 bases at V and 0 bases at J; junction bases unmatched: 9. This CDR3 has 15 residues.

The V call is TRBV6-5, the J call TRBJ2-7, with a weak D call TRBD1 (5 bases). This CDR3 comprises 16 residues. V lost 2 bases and J 0 bases, leaving 14 bases between the germline ends. The germline CDR1 and CDR2 sequences are MNHEY and SVGAGI. CDR3 protein: CASSYDPSGYSYEQYF. The CDR3 DNA sequence: TGTGCCAGCAGTTACGACCCGTCAGGGTACTCCTACGAGCAGTACTTC.

This chain connects TRBV7-2 to TRBJ1-2; tentatively, D is TRBD1 (5 bases). Germline assignment: CDR1 SGHTA and CDR2 FQGNSA. The CDR3 runs to 13 residues. Trimming removed 6 bases from V and 8 bases from J, with 16 bases in between. This chain's CDR3 is CASSPNMGGGYTF. The CDR3 coding sequence is TGTGCCAGCAGTCCTAACATGGGGGGGGGCTACACCTTC.

This clonotype was counted a few times. This chain uses TRBV20-1 with TRBJ2-1, with 11 bases that match TRBD2. The CDR3 length is 14 residues. V trimming: 5 bases; J trimming: 9 bases; junction bases outside the gene matches: 9. Looked up from germline, CDR1 is DFQATT and CDR2 is SNEGSKA (reference sequence). The CDR3: CSALAGGSLGEQFF. As DNA, the CDR3 is TGCAGTGCTTTAGCGGGGGGGTCTCTTGGTGAGCAGTTCTTC.

CDR3 residues: CASSKYPDNNQPQHF. The CDR3 coding sequence is TGTGCCAGCAGCAAATATCCGGATAACAATCAGCCCCAGCATTTT. V is TRBV21-1 and J is TRBJ1-5. TRBV21-1 is labeled a pseudogene. The CDR3 has 15 amino acids.

The chain recombines TRBV27 with TRBJ1-2, with D perhaps matching TRBD1 (5 bases). The CDR3 runs to 12 residues. Germline V gene data show CDR1 as MNHEY and CDR2 as SMNVEV (reference sequence). Between the trimmed V and J ends, which lost 5 bases and 8 bases, there was a span of 12 bases. The CDR3 protein is CASSANRNGYTF. CDR3 sequence (DNA): TGTGCCAGCAGTGCAAACAGGAACGGCTACACCTTC.

The V and J genes are TRBV4-1 and TRBJ2-3; no clear D. CDR1 and CDR2 from the germline V gene are MGHRA and YSYEKL. V shed 0 bases and J shed 3 bases, with 7 bases lying between them. This CDR3 comprises 14 residues. The CDR3 protein is CASSQERVTDTQYF. The CDR3, as DNA: TGCGCCAGCAGCCAAGAACGGGTTACAGATACGCAGTATTTT.

J is TRBJ2-6 and V is TRBV15, with 7 bases that match TRBD1. The length of the CDR3 is 15 residues. With 8 bases clipped from V and 10 bases from J, the junction kept 14 bases outside the gene matches. CDR1 is LNHNV, CDR2 YYDKDF, per germline (reference sequence). CDR3 residues: CATGGRTGRWNVLTF. The CDR3 coding sequence is TGTGCCACCGGAGGCAGGACAGGACGATGGAACGTCCTGACTTTC.

Only a few counts were recorded for this clonotype. The rearrangement links TRBV28 to TRBJ1-2; TRBD1 matches at 7 bases. In germline, CDR1 is MDHEN, CDR2 SYDVKM. After removal of 6 bases from V and 6 bases from J, the junction contained 7 bases not matched to a gene. The CDR3 sequence is 13 residues long. CDR3 in DNA: TGTGCCAGCAGGGGACAGTGGGGAGATGGCTACACCTTC. This translates into CASRGQWGDGYTF.